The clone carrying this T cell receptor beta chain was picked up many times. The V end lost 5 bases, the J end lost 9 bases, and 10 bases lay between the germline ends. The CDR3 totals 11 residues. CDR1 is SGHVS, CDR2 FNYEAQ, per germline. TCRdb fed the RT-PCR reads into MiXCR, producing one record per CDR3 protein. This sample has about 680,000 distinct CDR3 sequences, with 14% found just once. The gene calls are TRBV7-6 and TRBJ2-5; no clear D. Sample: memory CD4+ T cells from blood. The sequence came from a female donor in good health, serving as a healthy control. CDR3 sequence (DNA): TGTGCCAGCAGCCAGCTAACTGCCCAGTACTTC. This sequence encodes CASSQLTAQYF.